This T cell receptor beta chain was recorded in a study of T-cell reconstitution after alpha-beta-depleted transplantation in children. The CDR3 has 18 amino acids. V lost 2 bases and J 0 bases, leaving 18 bases between the germline ends. Germline V gene data show CDR1 as SGHAT and CDR2 as FQNNGV. The authors prepared the TCRbeta library with unique molecular identifiers. TCRdb re-called the PCR reads with MiXCR, one entry per CDR3 protein. The sample has some 600,000 distinct CDR3 sequences; under 15% are singletons. The source was PBMCs, mostly from graft donor cells, collected 360 days after TCRalphabeta/CD19-depleted stem cell transplant. The sequence was collected from a male patient between 10 and 17 years old who had a stem cell transplant for acute myeloid leukemia, so the T cells may come from the graft donor. This chain joins TRBV11-2 and TRBJ2-3; D ambiguous. CDR3 residues: CASSLWWSGSPSTDTQYF. DNA for the CDR3: TGTGCCAGCAGCTTATGGTGGTCGGGTTCCCCTAGCACAGATACGCAGTATTTT.